The sequence of this T cell receptor (beta chain) was determined in a study of blood T cell repertoires in acute mononucleosis (dated by TCRdb to about 2020). For the study in its entirety: To capture the primary response, acute-phase samples were obtained within 2 weeks of when symptoms began. In acute infection, YVL-BR-specific cells made up a mean of roughly 2.1% of blood CD8 T cells and GLC-BM-specific cells made up a mean of roughly 0.99%. The mean blood EBV load was 3.5 to 4 log10 genome copies per million B cells in acute infection and over 2 at convalescence. What the work shows at the level of the full study, not this receptor alone: Although only 8% to 9.5% of unique acute clonotypes carried over into convalescence, these persisting clonotypes made up most of the response, and the remainder were seemingly replaced by new, diverse de novo clonotypes. With only a few donors in the cohort, group averages were based on very few individuals. The low acute-to-convalescent clonotype overlap might be partly explained by sampling error, because only a fraction of each donor's blood was analyzed. For BRLF1 (YVL-BR), TCRalpha CDR3 motifs played a dominant role and TCRbeta a minimal role in TCR repertoire selection.

A distance of 16 bases separates the germline ends of V and J, which lose 3 bases and 5 bases respectively. The cysteine opens and the phenylalanine closes a CDR3 of 15 amino acids. Only the CDR3 region is kept as DNA, spanning 45 bases read in frame from base 1. CDR1 and CDR2 (PRHDT, FYEKMQ) derive from the germline V gene (reference sequence). The intended sense of this specimen's time point label: acute infectious mononucleosis, at clinical presentation within 2 weeks of symptom onset (visit 1). CD8 T cell responses to two immunodominant EBV epitopes, BRLF1 109 (YVL-BR) and BMLF1 280 (GLC-BM), were tracked in the study over primary infection. Primary EBV infection was indicated by a positive serum heterophile antibody test and EBV viral capsid antigen-specific IgM. As a first step, magnetic positive selection (MACS) was used to enrich total CD8 T cells from the PBMCs. A FACSAria III was used to sort live CD3+ CD8+ tetramer+ cells to over 90% purity. A PE-conjugated tetramer loaded with the BRLF1 109-117 peptide was used to sort the cells. Directly ex vivo after tetramer sorting, the TCR repertoires of EBV epitope-specific CD8 T cells were deep-sequenced at acute infection and at convalescence. The donors were three individuals between about 18 and 30 years old who had clinical acute infectious mononucleosis and laboratory evidence of primary EBV infection. Heparinized peripheral blood was drawn at clinical presentation with mononucleosis symptoms and was drawn again about 6 months later. PBMCs were isolated by Ficoll-Paque density gradient centrifugation.

Total RNA from at least 9,500 sorted tetramer+ CD8 T cells was reverse transcribed into cDNA for TCR profiling. PCR amplification of CDR3 regions used primers annealing to V and J regions and added unique molecular identifiers so that templates could be tracked. The immunoSEQ platform, including its sequencing and error-correction standards, was used to profile TCRalpha and TCRbeta chains. The authors' pipeline ran thus. Clonal copy numbers were corrected for sequencing and PCR errors, and CDR3s were defined according to IMGT conventions. Analysis was restricted to productive rearrangements and performed with immunoSEQ Analyzer versions 2.0 and 3.0, while gene-pairing frequencies underwent further processing in Microsoft Excel. Circos plots were used to visualize V-J pairings, and MEME plus a custom motifSearch program were used to find CDR3 motifs. The probability of generation of TCR sequences was calculated using the OLGA algorithm. Clonotypes found at both visits were termed persistent, clonotypes found only in the acute phase were termed nonpersistent, and clonotypes found only at convalescence were termed de novo. Any amino acid clonotype used by more than one donor was defined as a public TCR. TCRdb took over this immuneACCESS table, retaining in-frame rearrangements with V and J assigned. Such tables are incomplete; in checked studies, under half of the missing clones stem from an unresolved V gene, and the remainder is unexplained. The V and J calls and clone size are taken from that table; D and trimming were inferred from the DNA. The sample includes under 9,500 clones, with less than 30% observed a single time. The top ten clones comprise more than 25% of the sample.

Worth noting for this clone: This likely traces to a read error, being one base from a far larger clone.

The specimen was EBV YVL epitope tetramer+ CD8+ T cells sorted from PBMCs, collected during acute infectious mononucleosis. Sample cell subset or site, as interpreted from the label and publication: CD8 T cells binding a tetramer with EBV BRLF1 109-117 peptide (YVL-BR). The origin of this receptor is a woman aged 18-29 years with infectious mononucleosis caused by EBV. The V and J segments used are TRBV13 and TRBJ2-5, with the D gene too uncertain to name. The CDR3 amino acid sequence is: CASSLELPSGETQYF. The DNA is TGTGCCAGCAGCTTGGAGCTCCCCTCCGGGGAGACCCAGTACTTC.